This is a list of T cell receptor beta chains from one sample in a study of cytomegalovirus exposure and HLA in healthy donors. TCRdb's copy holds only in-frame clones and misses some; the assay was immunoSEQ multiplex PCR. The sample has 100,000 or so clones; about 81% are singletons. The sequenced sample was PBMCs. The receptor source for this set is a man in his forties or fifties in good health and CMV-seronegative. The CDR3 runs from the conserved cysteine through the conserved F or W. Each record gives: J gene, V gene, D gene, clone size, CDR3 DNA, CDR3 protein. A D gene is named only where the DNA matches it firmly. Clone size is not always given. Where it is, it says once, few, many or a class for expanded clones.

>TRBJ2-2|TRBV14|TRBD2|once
TGTGCCAGCAGCCAAGTACGGGGGGACACCGGGGAGCTGTTTTTT
CASSQVRGDTGELFF
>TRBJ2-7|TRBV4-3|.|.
TGCGCCAGCAGCCAAGACGCGCGGGGCCCCTACGAGCAGTACTTC
CASSQDARGPYEQYF
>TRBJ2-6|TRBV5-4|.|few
TGTGCCAGCAGCTTGTTAAACTCTGGGGCCAACGTCCTGACTTTC
CASSLLNSGANVLTF
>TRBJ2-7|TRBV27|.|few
TGTGCCAGCAGTTTATCATGGGGGCTCCCCTCGTACGAGCAGTACTTC
CASSLSWGLPSYEQYF
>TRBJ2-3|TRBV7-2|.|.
TGTGCCAGCAGCTTAACGGGGGACCCTGAGGGTACAGATACGCAGTATTTT
CASSLTGDPEGTDTQYF
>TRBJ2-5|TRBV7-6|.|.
TGTGCCAGCAGCTTAGGGGCGGGGGAGACCCAGTACTTC
CASSLGAGETQYF
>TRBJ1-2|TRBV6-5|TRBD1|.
TGTGCCAGCAGTTTCACTGGAGGGACAGGGAGCTATGGCTACACCTTC
CASSFTGGTGSYGYTF
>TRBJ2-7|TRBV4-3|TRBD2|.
TGCGCCAGCAGCCAGGGAATGGGGGGGTCCTACGAGCAGTACTTC
CASSQGMGGSYEQYF
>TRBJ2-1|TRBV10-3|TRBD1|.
TGTGCCACCCTGGACAGGGACGGGAATGAGCAGTTCTTC
CATLDRDGNEQFF
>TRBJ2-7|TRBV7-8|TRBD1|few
TGTGCCAGCAGCTTAGAAAGGACAGGCCTAGGGGAGCAGTACTTC
CASSLERTGLGEQYF
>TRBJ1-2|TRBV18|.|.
TGTGCCAGCTCACCCCTACCCAGGGGTGGCTACACCTTC
CASSPLPRGGYTF
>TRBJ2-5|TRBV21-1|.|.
TGTGCCAGCAGCAAACCGGGCGGGGGCAGATTTGAGACCCAGTACTTC
CASSKPGGGRFETQYF
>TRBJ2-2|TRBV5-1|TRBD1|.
TGCGCCAGCAGCTTGGGTGCAACAGGGGACCCCGGGGAGCTGTTTTTT
CASSLGATGDPGELFF
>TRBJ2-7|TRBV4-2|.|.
TGTGCCAGCAGCCAAAATCGGGACACTTACTACGAGCAGTACTTC
CASSQNRDTYYEQYF
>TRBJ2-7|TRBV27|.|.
TGTGCCAGCAGTTCAACGGGGAGCTCCTACGAGCAGTACTTC
CASSSTGSSYEQYF
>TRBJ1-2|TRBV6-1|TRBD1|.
TGTGCCAGCAGTTCGGACAGGAGATATGGCTACACCTTC
CASSSDRRYGYTF
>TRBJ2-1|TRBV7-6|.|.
TGTGCCAGCAGCCCCCTAGGTAGCGATGAGCAGTTCTTC
CASSPLGSDEQFF
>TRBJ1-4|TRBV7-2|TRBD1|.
TGTGCCAGCAGCAAGACGGGACAGACTAATGAAAAACTGTTTTTT
CASSKTGQTNEKLFF